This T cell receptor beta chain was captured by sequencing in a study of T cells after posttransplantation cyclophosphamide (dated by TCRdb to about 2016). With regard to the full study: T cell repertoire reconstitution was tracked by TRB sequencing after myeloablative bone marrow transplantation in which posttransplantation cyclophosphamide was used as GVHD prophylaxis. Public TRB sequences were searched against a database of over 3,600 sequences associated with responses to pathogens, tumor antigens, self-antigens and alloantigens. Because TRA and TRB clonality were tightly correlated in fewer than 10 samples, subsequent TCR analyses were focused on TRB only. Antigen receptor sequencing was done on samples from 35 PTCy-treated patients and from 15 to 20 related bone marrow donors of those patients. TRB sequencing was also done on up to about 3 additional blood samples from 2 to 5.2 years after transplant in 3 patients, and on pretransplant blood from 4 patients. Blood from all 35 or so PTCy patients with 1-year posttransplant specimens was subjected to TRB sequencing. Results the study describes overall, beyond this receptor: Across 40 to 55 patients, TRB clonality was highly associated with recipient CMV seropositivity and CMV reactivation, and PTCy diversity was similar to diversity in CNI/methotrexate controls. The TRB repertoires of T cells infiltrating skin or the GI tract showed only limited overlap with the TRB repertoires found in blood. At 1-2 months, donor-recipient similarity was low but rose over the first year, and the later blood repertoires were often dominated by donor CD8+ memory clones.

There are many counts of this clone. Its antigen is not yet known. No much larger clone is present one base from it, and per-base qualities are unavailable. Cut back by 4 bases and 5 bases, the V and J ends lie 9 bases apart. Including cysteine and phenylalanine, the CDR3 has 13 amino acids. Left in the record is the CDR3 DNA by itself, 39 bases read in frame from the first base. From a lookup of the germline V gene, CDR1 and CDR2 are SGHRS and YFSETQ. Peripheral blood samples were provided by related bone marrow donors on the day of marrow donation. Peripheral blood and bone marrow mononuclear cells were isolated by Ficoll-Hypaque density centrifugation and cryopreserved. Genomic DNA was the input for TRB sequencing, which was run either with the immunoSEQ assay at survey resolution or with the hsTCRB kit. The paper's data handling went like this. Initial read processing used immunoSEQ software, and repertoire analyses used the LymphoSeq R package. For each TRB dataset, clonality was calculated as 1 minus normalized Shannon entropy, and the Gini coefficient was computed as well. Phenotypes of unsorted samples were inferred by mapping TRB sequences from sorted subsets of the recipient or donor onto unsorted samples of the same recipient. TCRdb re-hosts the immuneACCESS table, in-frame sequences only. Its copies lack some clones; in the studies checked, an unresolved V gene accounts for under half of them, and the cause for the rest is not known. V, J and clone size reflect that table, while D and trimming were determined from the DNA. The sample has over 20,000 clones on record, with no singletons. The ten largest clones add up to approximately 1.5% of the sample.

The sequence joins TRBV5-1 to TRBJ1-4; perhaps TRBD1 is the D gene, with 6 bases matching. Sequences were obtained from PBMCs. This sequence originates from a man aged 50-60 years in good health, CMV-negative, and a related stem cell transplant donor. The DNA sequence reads TGCGCCAGCAGCCCCGGGACAAATGAAAAACTGTTTTTT. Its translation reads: CASSPGTNEKLFF.